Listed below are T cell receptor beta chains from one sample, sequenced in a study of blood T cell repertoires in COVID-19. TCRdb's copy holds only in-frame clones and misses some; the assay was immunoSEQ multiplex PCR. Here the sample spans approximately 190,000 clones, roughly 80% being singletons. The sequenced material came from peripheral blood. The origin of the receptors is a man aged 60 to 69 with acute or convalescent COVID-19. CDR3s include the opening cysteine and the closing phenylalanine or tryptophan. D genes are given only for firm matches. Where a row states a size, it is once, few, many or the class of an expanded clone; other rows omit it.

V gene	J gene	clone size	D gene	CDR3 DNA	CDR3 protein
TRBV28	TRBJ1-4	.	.	TGTGCCAGCAGTTTGGGGGAGGGGACCCTGAAAAAGGGTGAAAAACTGTTTTTT	CASSLGEGTLKKGEKLFF
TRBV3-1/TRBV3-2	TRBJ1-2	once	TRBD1	TGTGCCAGCAGCCGGCACGGGACAGGGTATAGCAAGTACTATGGCTACACCTTC	CASSRHGTGYSKYYGYTF
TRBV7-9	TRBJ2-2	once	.	TGTGCCAGCAGCACTAATTCCGGGGAGCTGTTTTTT	CASSTNSGELFF
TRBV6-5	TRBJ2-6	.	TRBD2	TGTGCCAGCGGGGGGGCTGGGGCCAACGTCCTGACTTTC	CASGGAGANVLTF
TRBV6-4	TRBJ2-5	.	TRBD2	TGTGCCAGCAGTGAGGCGGGGGGACAAGAGACCCAGTACTTC	CASSEAGGQETQYF
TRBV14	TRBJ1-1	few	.	TGTGCCAGCAGCTTCCGGGGGAACACTGAAGCTTTCTTT	CASSFRGNTEAFF
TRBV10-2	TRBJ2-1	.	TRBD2	TGCGCCAGCAGTGACGTGACTAGCGGGAGCCCCAGGAATGAGCAGTTCTTC	CASSDVTSGSPRNEQFF
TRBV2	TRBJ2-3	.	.	TGTGCCAGCAGCCGCGAAGCGACAGATACGCAGTATTTT	CASSREATDTQYF
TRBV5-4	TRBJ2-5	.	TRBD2	TGTGCCAGCAGCTCTGCCGGGACTAGCGGGGGCGCGCAAGAGACCCAGTACTTC	CASSSAGTSGGAQETQYF
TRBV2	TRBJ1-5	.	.	TGTGCCAGCAGTGTTGGGGCTGCTGGCAATCAGCCCCAGCATTTT	CASSVGAAGNQPQHF
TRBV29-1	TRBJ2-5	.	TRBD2	TGCAGCGGACGGGGGGGGTTCCAAGAGACCCAGTACTTC	CSGRGGFQETQYF
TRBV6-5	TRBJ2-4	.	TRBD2	TGTGCCAGCAAAAGACTAGCGGGGCACAAAAACATTCAGTACTTC	CASKRLAGHKNIQYF
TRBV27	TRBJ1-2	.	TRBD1	TGTGCCAGCAGATCTTGGGACAGGGAGGACTATGGCTACACCTTC	CASRSWDREDYGYTF
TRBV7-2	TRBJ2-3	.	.	TGTGCCAGCAGCTTACAAGGGGGGGCGTTAAGCACAGATACGCAGTATTTT	CASSLQGGALSTDTQYF
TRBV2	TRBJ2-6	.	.	TGTGCCACCGGACAGTCCCTAGGTGGGGCCAACGTCCTGACTTTC	CATGQSLGGANVLTF
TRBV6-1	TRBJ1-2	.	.	TGTGCCAGCAGTGAATCGGGGGTTCCGACTATAAAGGGAGGCTACACCTTC	CASSESGVPTIKGGYTF
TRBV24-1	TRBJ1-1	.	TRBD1	TGTGCCACCAGTGACGACAGGGATATGAACACTGAAGCTTTCTTT	CATSDDRDMNTEAFF
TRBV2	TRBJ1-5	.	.	TGTGCCAGCAGTTTCTTAACGCGACAGTCTGGCAATCAGCCCCAGCATTTT	CASSFLTRQSGNQPQHF
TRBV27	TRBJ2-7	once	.	TGTGCCAGCAGTCGGACTGGGATTCCCTACGAGCAGTACTTC	CASSRTGIPYEQYF
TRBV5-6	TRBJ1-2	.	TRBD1	TGTGCCAGCAGCCGTCGGGACAGGGACTATGGCTACACCTTC	CASSRRDRDYGYTF
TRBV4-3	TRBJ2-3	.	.	TGCGCCAGCAGCCAAGATAAAGGCGGGGCCTGGGATACGCAGTATTTT	CASSQDKGGAWDTQYF
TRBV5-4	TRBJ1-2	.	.	TGTGCCAGCAGCTTGCGGACGACAGGCACTGGCTACACCTTC	CASSLRTTGTGYTF
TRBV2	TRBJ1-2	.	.	TGTGCCAGCAGCGAGGGGGGGTATGAGATAGAGAACACCTTC	CASSEGGYEIENTF
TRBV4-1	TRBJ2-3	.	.	TGCGCCAGCAGCCACCAACTAGCAGCCACAGATACGCAGTATTTT	CASSHQLAATDTQYF
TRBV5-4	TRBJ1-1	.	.	TGTGCCAGCAGCCCAGGGGACACTGAAGCTTTCTTT	CASSPGDTEAFF
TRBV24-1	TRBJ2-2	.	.	TGTGCCACCAGTGAGGGGGGAGCGAACACCGGGGAGCTGTTTTTT	CATSEGGANTGELFF
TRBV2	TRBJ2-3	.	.	TGTGCCAGCAGTGCTACAGATACGCAGTATTTT	CASSATDTQYF
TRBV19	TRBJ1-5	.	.	TGTGCCAGTAGTGTTCCGGGACATTCTTATCAGCCCCAGCATTTT	CASSVPGHSYQPQHF
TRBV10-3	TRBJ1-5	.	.	TGTGCCATCAGTGATGGGAGGGTCGTTGGCAATCAGCCCCAGCATTTT	CAISDGRVVGNQPQHF
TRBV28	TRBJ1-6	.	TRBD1	TGTGCCAGCAGTTTAGGAGGGGGCGCCGGTCATAATTCACCCCTCCACTTT	CASSLGGGAGHNSPLHF
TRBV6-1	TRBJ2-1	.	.	TGTGCCAGCAGTGAAGGAGGAGTTGCTAGGAAGTTCTTC	CASSEGGVARKFF
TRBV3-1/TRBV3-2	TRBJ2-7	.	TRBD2	TGTGCCAGCAGCCGACTAGCGGGATCCTACGAGCAGTACTTC	CASSRLAGSYEQYF
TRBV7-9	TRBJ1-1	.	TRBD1	TGTGCCAGCAGCTTAGGGACAGGGGGGGACACTGAAGCTTTCTTT	CASSLGTGGDTEAFF
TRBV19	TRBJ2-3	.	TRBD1	TGTGCCAGTAGTTGGGACAGCCGGGTATCAGATACGCAGTATTTT	CASSWDSRVSDTQYF
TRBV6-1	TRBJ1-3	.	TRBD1	TGTGCCAGCAGTGAAATCGTAGGGACAGGGGGGCCCTCCTCTGGAAACACCATATATTTT	CASSEIVGTGGPSSGNTIYF
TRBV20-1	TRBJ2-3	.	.	TGCAGTGTTGCGGGCACAGATACGCAGTATTTT	CSVAGTDTQYF
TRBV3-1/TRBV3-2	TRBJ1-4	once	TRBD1	TGTGCCAGCAGTTCGACAGGGACGGGCGAAAAACTGTTTTTT	CASSSTGTGEKLFF
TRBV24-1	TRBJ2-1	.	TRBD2	TGTGCCACCAGCGGACTAGCGGGAGCCTACAATGAGCAGTTCTTC	CATSGLAGAYNEQFF
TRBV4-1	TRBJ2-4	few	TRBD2	TGCGCCAGCAGCCAGCAGGCGGGGGGAGGGGGAAACATTCAGTACTTC	CASSQQAGGGGNIQYF